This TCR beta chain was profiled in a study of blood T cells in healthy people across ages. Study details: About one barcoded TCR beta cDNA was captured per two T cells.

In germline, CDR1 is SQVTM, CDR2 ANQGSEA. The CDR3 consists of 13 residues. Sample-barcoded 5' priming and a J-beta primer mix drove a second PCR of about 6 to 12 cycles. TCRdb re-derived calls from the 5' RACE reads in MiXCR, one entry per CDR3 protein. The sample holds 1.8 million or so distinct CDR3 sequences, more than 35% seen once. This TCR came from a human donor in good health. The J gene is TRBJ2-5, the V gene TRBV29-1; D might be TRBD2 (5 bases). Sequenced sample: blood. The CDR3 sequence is CGAGPGYGETQYF. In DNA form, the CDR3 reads TGCGGCGCCGGACCGGGGTATGGAGAGACCCAGTACTTC.